A single TCR beta chain is shown here with its context. What it binds is not known. Once RNA had been extracted, it was reverse transcribed into cDNA to act as the sequencing template. Assay: immunoSEQ multiplex PCR; the TCRdb copy retains only in-frame clones and omits some. Found here are roughly 210,000 clones, roughly two fifths of them singletons; the top ten hold about 2.6%. This record comes from a study of CD8+ T cells in alopecia areata. The overall study: Patients took tofacitinib for 6 to 18 months, followed by 6 drug-free months.

The treatment is: oral pan-JAK inhibitor, 5-10 mg twice daily. General study findings and limits: Because one nonresponder was included, the link of baseline CD8+ expansion to response is considered uncertain.

Germline lookup yields CDR1 MNHEY and CDR2 SMNVEV (reference sequence). The CDR3 sequence is 14 residues long. With 7 bases clipped from V and 5 bases from J, the junction kept 1 base outside the gene matches. This TCR was sampled from a human donor with alopecia areata. The sample consisted of CD4+ T cells sorted from blood, taken at approximately week 36, from a patient treated with tofacitinib. This rearrangement joins TRBV27 to TRBJ2-1; 14 nucleotides agree with TRBD2. The CDR3 reads CASKTSGRDNEQFF. CDR3 sequence (DNA): TGTGCCAGCAAGACTAGCGGGAGGGACAATGAGCAGTTCTTC.